Listed below are T cell receptor beta chains from one sample, sequenced in a study of T cell repertoires in cytomegalovirus infection. TCRdb independently ran MiXCR on the reads; one entry per CDR3 protein. The sample includes about 310,000 distinct CDR3 sequences, roughly a tenth of them seen just once. Sample: PBMCs. These receptors came from a human donor in good health (CMV status not recorded). Some clones in this sample may be carry-over from other donors' samples. The CDR3 runs from the conserved cysteine through the conserved F or W. Fields, in order: J gene, V gene, D gene, clone size, CDR3 protein, CDR3 DNA. D genes are given only for firm matches. Rows give clone size only sometimes, using once, few, many, or a class for an expanded clone.

j_call: TRBJ1-6
v_call: TRBV7-2
d_call: .
clone_size: many
cdr3_aa: CASSLAGRAVTLHF
cdr3_nt: TGTGCCAGCAGCTTAGCAGGGCGCGCCGTCACCCTCCACTTT

j_call: TRBJ2-4
v_call: TRBV19
d_call: .
clone_size: few
cdr3_aa: CASSFLRPEKNIQYF
cdr3_nt: TGTGCCAGTAGTTTCCTGCGTCCCGAAAAAAACATTCAGTACTTC

j_call: TRBJ2-3
v_call: TRBV5-5
d_call: .
clone_size: many
cdr3_aa: CASSLRVAAAAPDTQYF
cdr3_nt: TGTGCCAGCAGCCTAAGGGTCGCAGCGGCGGCACCAGATACGCAGTATTTT

j_call: TRBJ2-1
v_call: TRBV6-6
d_call: .
clone_size: many
cdr3_aa: CASFGRFDNEQFF
cdr3_nt: TGTGCCAGCTTCGGGCGGTTTGACAATGAGCAGTTCTTC

j_call: TRBJ1-2
v_call: TRBV6-2/TRBV6-3
d_call: TRBD1
clone_size: many
cdr3_aa: CASSQDRGRTF
cdr3_nt: TGTGCCAGCAGCCAAGACAGGGGGCGGACCTTC

j_call: TRBJ2-2
v_call: TRBV11-3
d_call: TRBD2
clone_size: few
cdr3_aa: CASSSASGGYTGELFF
cdr3_nt: TGTGCCAGCAGCTCAGCGAGCGGGGGTTACACCGGGGAGCTGTTTTTT

j_call: TRBJ2-1
v_call: TRBV20-1
d_call: TRBD2
clone_size: .
cdr3_aa: CSARGGGARSGEQFF
cdr3_nt: TGCAGTGCTAGGGGCGGGGGGGCCAGGAGTGGTGAGCAGTTCTTC

j_call: TRBJ1-1
v_call: TRBV20-1
d_call: TRBD1
clone_size: many
cdr3_aa: CSARIPGGEAFF
cdr3_nt: TGCAGTGCTAGAATACCAGGGGGAGAAGCTTTCTTT

j_call: TRBJ2-2
v_call: TRBV28
d_call: .
clone_size: many
cdr3_aa: CASIAGLNTGELFF
cdr3_nt: TGTGCCAGCATAGCAGGCCTTAACACCGGGGAGCTGTTTTTT

j_call: TRBJ1-2
v_call: TRBV29-1
d_call: .
clone_size: many
cdr3_aa: CSVENTQRGYTF
cdr3_nt: TGCAGCGTTGAGAATACGCAGCGGGGCTACACCTTC

j_call: TRBJ2-7
v_call: TRBV2
d_call: TRBD1
clone_size: few
cdr3_aa: CASSERRTGDEQYF
cdr3_nt: TGTGCCAGCAGTGAAAGGCGGACAGGCGACGAGCAGTACTTC

j_call: TRBJ2-3
v_call: TRBV28
d_call: TRBD1
clone_size: .
cdr3_aa: CASSWDSYTDTQYF
cdr3_nt: TGTGCCAGCAGTTGGGACAGCTACACAGATACGCAGTATTTT

j_call: TRBJ2-7
v_call: TRBV10-2
d_call: TRBD1
clone_size: .
cdr3_aa: CASIPGQGYEQYF
cdr3_nt: TGCGCCAGCATCCCGGGACAGGGCTACGAGCAGTACTTC

j_call: TRBJ1-1
v_call: TRBV12-3/TRBV12-4
d_call: .
clone_size: many
cdr3_aa: CASTENTEAFF
cdr3_nt: TGTGCCAGTACAGAGAACACTGAAGCTTTCTTT

j_call: TRBJ2-1
v_call: TRBV7-3
d_call: .
clone_size: many
cdr3_aa: CASSPDRYNNEQFF
cdr3_nt: TGTGCCAGCAGCCCGGACAGATACAACAATGAGCAGTTCTTC

j_call: TRBJ2-7
v_call: TRBV7-8
d_call: .
clone_size: many
cdr3_aa: CASSLVPDRNYEQYF
cdr3_nt: TGTGCCAGCAGCTTAGTGCCGGACAGAAACTACGAGCAGTACTTC

j_call: TRBJ1-6
v_call: TRBV12-3/TRBV12-4
d_call: .
clone_size: many
cdr3_aa: CASSLGDSTNSPLHF
cdr3_nt: TGTGCCAGCAGTTTGGGGGACTCCACCAATTCACCCCTCCACTTT

j_call: TRBJ2-2
v_call: TRBV2
d_call: .
clone_size: .
cdr3_aa: CASIMGGRTGELFF
cdr3_nt: TGTGCCAGCATAATGGGGGGGCGCACCGGGGAGCTGTTTTTT

j_call: TRBJ1-1
v_call: TRBV20-1
d_call: .
clone_size: .
cdr3_aa: CSASPSQMNTEAFF
cdr3_nt: TGCAGTGCTAGCCCCAGCCAGATGAACACTGAAGCTTTCTTT

j_call: TRBJ1-2
v_call: TRBV28
d_call: .
clone_size: many
cdr3_aa: CASSYAGATGGYTF
cdr3_nt: TGTGCCAGCAGTTATGCAGGGGCAACGGGTGGCTACACCTTC

j_call: TRBJ2-7
v_call: TRBV4-1
d_call: .
clone_size: many
cdr3_aa: CASSQGNLVGEQYF
cdr3_nt: TGCGCCAGCAGCCAAGGGAACTTGGTGGGCGAGCAGTACTTC

j_call: TRBJ2-7
v_call: TRBV20-1
d_call: .
clone_size: many
cdr3_aa: CSARRDYEQYF
cdr3_nt: TGCAGTGCTAGAAGGGACTACGAGCAGTACTTC

j_call: TRBJ1-5
v_call: TRBV28
d_call: .
clone_size: many
cdr3_aa: CASSFGGGQPQHF
cdr3_nt: TGTGCCAGCAGTTTCGGGGGGGGACAGCCCCAGCATTTT

j_call: TRBJ2-7
v_call: TRBV7-9
d_call: .
clone_size: many
cdr3_aa: CASSSTGGVYEQYF
cdr3_nt: TGTGCCAGCAGCTCGACGGGTGGGGTCTACGAGCAGTACTTC

j_call: TRBJ2-5
v_call: TRBV29-1
d_call: .
clone_size: many
cdr3_aa: CSVEAGSLVSETQYF
cdr3_nt: TGCAGCGTTGAGGCAGGATCTCTAGTATCTGAGACCCAGTACTTC

j_call: TRBJ2-7
v_call: TRBV20-1
d_call: TRBD1
clone_size: .
cdr3_aa: CSAYRDRGIPYEQYF
cdr3_nt: TGCAGTGCTTACCGGGACAGGGGTATCCCCTACGAGCAGTACTTC

j_call: TRBJ1-2
v_call: TRBV29-1
d_call: TRBD1
clone_size: .
cdr3_aa: CSVDRDRDSNYGYTF
cdr3_nt: TGCAGCGTTGACCGCGACCGGGACAGTAACTATGGCTACACCTTC

j_call: TRBJ2-3
v_call: TRBV20-1
d_call: .
clone_size: many
cdr3_aa: CSARHGARTDTQYF
cdr3_nt: TGCAGTGCTAGACACGGGGCTCGGACAGATACGCAGTATTTT

j_call: TRBJ2-4
v_call: TRBV6-8
d_call: .
clone_size: .
cdr3_aa: CASAGVTTLTLAKNIQYF
cdr3_nt: TGTGCCAGCGCCGGAGTGACAACTCTGACACTAGCCAAAAACATTCAGTACTTC

j_call: TRBJ2-7
v_call: TRBV7-8
d_call: .
clone_size: many
cdr3_aa: CASSLRGPREQYF
cdr3_nt: TGTGCCAGCAGCCTCCGCGGCCCTAGGGAGCAGTACTTC

j_call: TRBJ2-7
v_call: TRBV20-1
d_call: .
clone_size: .
cdr3_aa: CSAREPGVYEQYF
cdr3_nt: TGCAGTGCTAGAGAGCCAGGGGTCTACGAGCAGTACTTC

j_call: TRBJ1-2
v_call: TRBV28
d_call: .
clone_size: many
cdr3_aa: CASSLGGANYGYTF
cdr3_nt: TGTGCCAGCAGCTTAGGTGGGGCTAACTATGGCTACACCTTC

j_call: TRBJ2-1
v_call: TRBV25-1
d_call: TRBD1
clone_size: .
cdr3_aa: CASSALGTGLTYNEQFF
cdr3_nt: TGTGCCAGCAGTGCCCTAGGGACAGGGCTTACGTACAATGAGCAGTTCTTC

j_call: TRBJ2-1
v_call: TRBV3-1
d_call: TRBD2
clone_size: many
cdr3_aa: CASSPIGTSGVNEQFF
cdr3_nt: TGTGCCAGCAGCCCAATTGGGACTAGCGGGGTCAATGAGCAGTTCTTC

j_call: TRBJ1-1
v_call: TRBV29-1
d_call: .
clone_size: many
cdr3_aa: CSARQDNTEAFF
cdr3_nt: TGCAGCGCTCGACAGGACAACACTGAAGCTTTCTTT

j_call: TRBJ2-7
v_call: TRBV10-1
d_call: TRBD1
clone_size: few
cdr3_aa: CASSGQKDRAESEQYF
cdr3_nt: TGCGCCAGCAGTGGCCAAAAGGACAGGGCTGAAAGCGAGCAGTACTTC

j_call: TRBJ2-5
v_call: TRBV7-9
d_call: .
clone_size: many
cdr3_aa: CASSFRPGTPLLEETQYF
cdr3_nt: TGTGCCAGCAGCTTTCGACCAGGGACCCCACTTCTCGAAGAGACCCAGTACTTC

j_call: TRBJ2-5
v_call: TRBV7-2
d_call: TRBD2
clone_size: many
cdr3_aa: CASSPSGEGTQYF
cdr3_nt: TGTGCCAGCAGCCCAAGCGGGGAGGGGACCCAGTACTTC

j_call: TRBJ2-5
v_call: TRBV7-2
d_call: TRBD1
clone_size: many
cdr3_aa: CASSFDRGWETQYF
cdr3_nt: TGTGCCAGCAGCTTCGACAGGGGATGGGAGACCCAGTACTTC

j_call: TRBJ1-2
v_call: TRBV6-2/TRBV6-3
d_call: .
clone_size: few
cdr3_aa: CASSYSSYYGYTF
cdr3_nt: TGTGCCAGCAGTTACAGCTCCTACTATGGCTACACCTTC

j_call: TRBJ1-5
v_call: TRBV29-1
d_call: .
clone_size: few
cdr3_aa: CSVGRGVGQPQHF
cdr3_nt: TGCAGCGTCGGTCGAGGGGTCGGTCAGCCCCAGCATTTT

j_call: TRBJ2-7
v_call: TRBV7-2
d_call: TRBD1
clone_size: once
cdr3_aa: CASSLAPGTGAYEQYF
cdr3_nt: TGTGCCAGCAGCTTAGCGCCCGGGACAGGGGCCTACGAGCAGTACTTC

j_call: TRBJ2-5
v_call: TRBV6-2/TRBV6-3
d_call: .
clone_size: many
cdr3_aa: CASRRIVAWETQYF
cdr3_nt: TGTGCCAGCAGACGGATTGTAGCCTGGGAGACCCAGTACTTC

j_call: TRBJ1-2
v_call: TRBV29-1
d_call: .
clone_size: few
cdr3_aa: CSVPPTEIDYTF
cdr3_nt: TGCAGCGTTCCCCCTACAGAAATCGACTACACCTTC

j_call: TRBJ2-2
v_call: TRBV6-4
d_call: .
clone_size: .
cdr3_aa: CASSLTQSTGELFF
cdr3_nt: TGTGCCAGCAGTTTAACCCAATCCACCGGGGAGCTGTTTTTT

j_call: TRBJ1-2
v_call: TRBV28
d_call: .
clone_size: few
cdr3_aa: CASSFFTVYGYTF
cdr3_nt: TGTGCCAGCAGTTTTTTCACGGTCTATGGCTACACCTTC

j_call: TRBJ1-4
v_call: TRBV6-5
d_call: .
clone_size: many
cdr3_aa: CASSYGQTATNEKLFF
cdr3_nt: TGTGCCAGCAGTTACGGACAGACTGCAACTAATGAAAAACTGTTTTTT

j_call: TRBJ1-2
v_call: TRBV5-1
d_call: TRBD1
clone_size: .
cdr3_aa: CASSLNRGEDYGYTF
cdr3_nt: TGCGCCAGCAGCTTAAACAGGGGCGAAGACTATGGCTACACCTTC

j_call: TRBJ2-5
v_call: TRBV20-1
d_call: TRBD1
clone_size: few
cdr3_aa: CSARGQGQETQYF
cdr3_nt: TGCAGTGCTAGGGGACAGGGTCAAGAGACCCAGTACTTC

j_call: TRBJ1-1
v_call: TRBV18
d_call: .
clone_size: few
cdr3_aa: CASSPPIGGRTEAFF
cdr3_nt: TGTGCCAGCTCACCACCGATAGGAGGAAGAACTGAAGCTTTCTTT